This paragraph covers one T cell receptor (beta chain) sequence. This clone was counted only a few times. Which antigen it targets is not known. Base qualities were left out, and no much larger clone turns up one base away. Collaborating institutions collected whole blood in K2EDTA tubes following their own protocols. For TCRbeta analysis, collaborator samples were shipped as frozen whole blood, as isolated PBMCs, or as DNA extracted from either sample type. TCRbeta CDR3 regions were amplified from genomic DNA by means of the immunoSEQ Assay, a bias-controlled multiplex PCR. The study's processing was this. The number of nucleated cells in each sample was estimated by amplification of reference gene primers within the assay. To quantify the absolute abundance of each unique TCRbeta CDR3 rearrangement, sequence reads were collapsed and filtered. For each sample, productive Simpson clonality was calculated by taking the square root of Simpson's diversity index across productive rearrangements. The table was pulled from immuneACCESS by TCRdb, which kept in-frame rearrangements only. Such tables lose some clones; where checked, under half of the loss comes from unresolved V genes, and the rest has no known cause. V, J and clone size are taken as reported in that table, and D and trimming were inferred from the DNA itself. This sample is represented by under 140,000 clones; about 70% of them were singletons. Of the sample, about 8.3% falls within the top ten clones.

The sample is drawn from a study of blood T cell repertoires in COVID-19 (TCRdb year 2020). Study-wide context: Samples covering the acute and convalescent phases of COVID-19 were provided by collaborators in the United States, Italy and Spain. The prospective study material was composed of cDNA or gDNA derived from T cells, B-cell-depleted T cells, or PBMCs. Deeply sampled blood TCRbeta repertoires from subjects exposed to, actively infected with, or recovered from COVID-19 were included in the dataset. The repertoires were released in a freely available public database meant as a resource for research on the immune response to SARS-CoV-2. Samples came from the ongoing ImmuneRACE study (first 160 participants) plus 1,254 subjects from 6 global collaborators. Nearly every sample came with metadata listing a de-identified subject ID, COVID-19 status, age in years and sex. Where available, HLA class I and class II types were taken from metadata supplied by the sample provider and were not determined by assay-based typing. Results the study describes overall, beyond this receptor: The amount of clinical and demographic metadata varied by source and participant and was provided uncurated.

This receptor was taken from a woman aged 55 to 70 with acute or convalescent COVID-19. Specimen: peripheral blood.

CDR3 loop: CASSHGRISSYNEQFF. The DNA sequence is as follows: TGCGCCAGCAGCCATGGGAGGATCAGCTCCTACAATGAGCAGTTCTTC. The chain uses TRBV10-1 and TRBJ2-1; TRBD2 is perhaps the D gene, given 6 matching bases. According to the germline V gene (reference sequence), CDR1 reads WNHNN and CDR2 reads SYGVQD. The CDR3 runs 16 amino acids, cysteine and phenylalanine included. The only DNA kept is the CDR3, 48 bases in frame from the first base. Cut back by 6 bases and 0 bases, the V and J ends lie 15 bases apart.